This is a list of T cell receptor beta chains from one sample in a study of T cells after yellow fever vaccination. TCRdb processed the 5' RACE reads anew with MiXCR; each CDR3 protein has one entry. The data show 550,000 or so distinct CDR3 sequences, approximately 21% seen once. The sample here was PBMCs, taken 15 days after the yellow fever booster vaccination. All receptors come from a young man who received the YFV17D yellow fever vaccine. The CDR3 runs from the conserved cysteine through the conserved F or W. A D gene is named only where the DNA matches it firmly. Size is omitted from some rows. Given values are once, few, many or a class for expanded clones.

d_call,clone_size,v_call,j_call,cdr3_aa,cdr3_nt
NA,few,TRBV29-1,TRBJ1-5,CSATGAGNQPQHF,TGCAGCGCGACGGGAGCGGGGAATCAGCCCCAGCATTTT
NA,NA,TRBV24-1,TRBJ2-1,CATSSGWRANEQFF,TGTGCCACTTCCTCGGGCTGGCGGGCCAATGAGCAGTTCTTC
TRBD2,many,TRBV12-3/TRBV12-4,TRBJ2-3,CASSLNSGSVDTQYF,TGTGCCAGCAGCTTAAATAGCGGGAGCGTAGATACGCAGTATTTT
NA,NA,TRBV29-1,TRBJ2-3,CSVHTSMLADTQYF,TGCAGCGTCCATACTAGTATGTTAGCAGATACGCAGTATTTT
TRBD2,few,TRBV29-1,TRBJ2-1,CSVERISGIDRREQFF,TGCAGCGTTGAGAGGATTAGCGGGATCGATAGGAGGGAGCAGTTCTTC
NA,NA,TRBV5-1,TRBJ2-1,CASSFKDRYNEQFF,TGCGCCAGCAGCTTCAAGGACAGATACAATGAGCAGTTCTTC
NA,few,TRBV2,TRBJ2-1,CASSIVDNEQFF,TGTGCCAGCAGTATTGTGGACAATGAGCAGTTCTTC
NA,NA,TRBV4-1,TRBJ2-1,CASSQGLLDTPRNEQFF,TGCGCCAGCAGCCAAGGACTTCTGGATACACCTCGCAATGAGCAGTTCTTC
NA,few,TRBV27,TRBJ2-7,CASSFFSTAGTEQYF,TGTGCCAGCAGTTTTTTCAGTACGGCCGGAACTGAGCAGTACTTC
NA,NA,TRBV28,TRBJ1-5,CASSLLEPLSNQPQHF,TGTGCCAGCAGTTTACTGGAGCCGCTCAGCAATCAGCCCCAGCATTTT
NA,NA,TRBV6-2/TRBV6-3,TRBJ2-6,CASSYLGSSGANVLTF,TGTGCCAGCAGTTACCTGGGCTCCTCTGGGGCCAACGTCCTGACTTTC
NA,NA,TRBV4-3,TRBJ2-6,CASSQVSGLKLGANVLTF,TGCGCCAGCAGCCAAGTTTCGGGTCTTAAACTTGGGGCCAACGTCCTGACTTTC
TRBD2,few,TRBV4-3,TRBJ2-7,CASSPSGVAGYEQYF,TGCGCCAGCAGCCCCTCCGGGGTAGCGGGGTACGAGCAGTACTTC
NA,few,TRBV18,TRBJ2-7,CASSPYATYEQYF,TGTGCCAGCTCACCATACGCCACCTACGAGCAGTACTTC
TRBD1,few,TRBV6-1,TRBJ2-7,CASTPGGTGRHEQYF,TGTGCCAGCACCCCAGGGGGGACAGGGAGACACGAGCAGTACTTC
NA,once,TRBV11-1,TRBJ2-1,CASSPDAHNEQFF,TGTGCCAGCAGCCCGGACGCCCACAATGAGCAGTTCTTC
NA,NA,TRBV7-8,TRBJ2-7,CASSLYGLYAEQYF,TGTGCCAGCAGCTTATACGGGCTTTACGCCGAGCAGTACTTC
NA,NA,TRBV11-2,TRBJ2-7,CASSSADTRMGYEQYF,TGTGCCAGCAGCTCCGCGGACACCCGGATGGGCTACGAGCAGTACTTC
NA,NA,TRBV7-9,TRBJ2-7,CASSPKPYEQYF,TGTGCCAGCAGCCCTAAGCCCTACGAGCAGTACTTC
NA,many,TRBV7-2,TRBJ2-5,CASSVQETQYF,TGTGCCAGCAGCGTACAAGAGACCCAGTACTTC
NA,NA,TRBV20-1,TRBJ1-5,CSARGGRVSNQPQHF,TGCAGTGCTAGAGGAGGGAGAGTCAGCAATCAGCCCCAGCATTTT
TRBD2,many,TRBV20-1,TRBJ2-3,CSGGTSGWGDTQYF,TGCAGTGGGGGGACTAGCGGTTGGGGTGATACGCAGTATTTT
NA,few,TRBV11-2,TRBJ2-1,CASSLDVPSLFF,TGTGCCAGCAGCTTAGATGTACCCAGCCTGTTCTTC
TRBD2,few,TRBV10-2,TRBJ2-7,CASTAGGTYEQYF,TGCGCCAGCACGGCGGGAGGAACGTACGAGCAGTACTTC
TRBD1,NA,TRBV6-2/TRBV6-3,TRBJ2-7,CASRSGTGTYEQYF,TGTGCCAGCAGATCCGGGACAGGGACCTACGAGCAGTACTTC
TRBD2,few,TRBV27,TRBJ2-1,CASSVGRSGSGLAVNEQFF,TGTGCCAGCAGTGTAGGACGTAGCGGGAGCGGGCTAGCGGTAAATGAGCAGTTCTTC
NA,NA,TRBV6-5,TRBJ2-7,CASSLTRAYEQYF,TGTGCCAGCAGCCTTACTCGGGCCTACGAGCAGTACTTC
NA,few,TRBV6-5,TRBJ1-5,CASSYSGRENQPQHF,TGTGCCAGCAGTTACTCGGGCAGGGAGAATCAGCCCCAGCATTTT
NA,few,TRBV12-3/TRBV12-4,TRBJ2-1,CASSLESAFNEQFF,TGTGCCAGCAGTTTAGAGTCGGCTTTCAATGAGCAGTTCTTC
NA,few,TRBV20-1,TRBJ2-5,CSAPSLAPSRTQYF,TGCAGTGCTCCCTCCCTAGCCCCAAGTAGGACCCAGTACTTC